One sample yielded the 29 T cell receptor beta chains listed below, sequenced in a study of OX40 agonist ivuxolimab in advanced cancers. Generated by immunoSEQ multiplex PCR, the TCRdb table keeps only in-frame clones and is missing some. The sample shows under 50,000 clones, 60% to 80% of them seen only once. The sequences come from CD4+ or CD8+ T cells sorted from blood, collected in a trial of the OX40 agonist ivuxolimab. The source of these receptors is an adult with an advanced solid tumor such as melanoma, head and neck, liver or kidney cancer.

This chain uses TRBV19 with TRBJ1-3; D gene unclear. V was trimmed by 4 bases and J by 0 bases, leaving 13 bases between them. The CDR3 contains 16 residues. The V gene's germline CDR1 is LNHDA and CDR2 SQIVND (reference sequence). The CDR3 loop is CASSTRGGSSGNTIYF. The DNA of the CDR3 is TGTGCCAGTAGTACCCGAGGTGGGAGCTCTGGAAACACCATATATTTT.

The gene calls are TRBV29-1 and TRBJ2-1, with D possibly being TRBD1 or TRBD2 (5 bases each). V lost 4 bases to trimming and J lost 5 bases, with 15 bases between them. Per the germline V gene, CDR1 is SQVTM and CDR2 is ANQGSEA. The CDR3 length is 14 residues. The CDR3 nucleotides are TGCAGCGTTGTGGGACCGAATCAAAACAATGAGCAGTTCTTC. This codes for CSVVGPNQNNEQFF.

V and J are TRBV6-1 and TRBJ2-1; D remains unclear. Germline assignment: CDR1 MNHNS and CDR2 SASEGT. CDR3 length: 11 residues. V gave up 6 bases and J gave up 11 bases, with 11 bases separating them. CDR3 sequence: CASRVLNKQFF. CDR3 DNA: TGTGCCAGCAGGGTTTTGAACAAGCAGTTCTTC.

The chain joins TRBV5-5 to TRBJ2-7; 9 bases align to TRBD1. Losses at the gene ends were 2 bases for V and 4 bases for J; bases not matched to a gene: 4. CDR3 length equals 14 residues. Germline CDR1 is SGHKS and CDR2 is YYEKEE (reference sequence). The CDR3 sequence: CASSFSQGAYEQYF. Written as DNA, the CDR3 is TGTGCCAGCAGCTTTTCACAGGGGGCGTACGAGCAGTACTTC. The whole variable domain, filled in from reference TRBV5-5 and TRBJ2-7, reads DAGVTQSPTHLIKTRGQQVTLRCSPISGHKSVSWYQQVLGQGPQFIFQYYEKEERGRGNFPDRFSARQFPNYSSELNVNALLLGDSALYLCASSFSQGAYEQYFGPGTRLTVT.

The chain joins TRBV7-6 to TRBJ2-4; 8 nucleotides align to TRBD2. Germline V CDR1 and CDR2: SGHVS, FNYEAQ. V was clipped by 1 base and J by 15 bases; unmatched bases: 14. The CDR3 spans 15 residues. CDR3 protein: CASSLDEIGRAGLYF. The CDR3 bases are TGTGCCAGCAGCTTAGACGAGATCGGGAGGGCGGGTCTGTACTTC.

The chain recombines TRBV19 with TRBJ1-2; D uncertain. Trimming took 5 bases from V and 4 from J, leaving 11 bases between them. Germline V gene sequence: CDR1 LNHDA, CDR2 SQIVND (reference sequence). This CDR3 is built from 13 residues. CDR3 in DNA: TGTGCCAGTAGTGCCGACAAGACCTATGGCTACACCTTC. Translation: CASSADKTYGYTF.

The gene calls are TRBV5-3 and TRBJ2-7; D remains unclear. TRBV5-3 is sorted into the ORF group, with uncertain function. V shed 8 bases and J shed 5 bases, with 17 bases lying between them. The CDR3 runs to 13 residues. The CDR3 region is CASTGPQKNEQYF. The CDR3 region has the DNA TGTGCCAGTACGGGCCCTCAAAAAAACGAGCAGTACTTC.

CDR3 in DNA: TGTGCCAGTAGTAGTTTAGAATGGTTGATCCCCGAGTTGGGAGCGAGAGCAACTAATGAAAAACTGTTTTTT. Protein sequence: CASSSLEWLIPELGARATNEKLFF. V and J are TRBV19 and TRBJ1-4; D gene uncertain. Trimming shortened V by 4 bases and J by 0 bases, and 36 bases separated the two germline ends. The germline V gene encodes CDR1 LNHDA and CDR2 SQIVND (reference sequence). The CDR3 spans 24 residues.

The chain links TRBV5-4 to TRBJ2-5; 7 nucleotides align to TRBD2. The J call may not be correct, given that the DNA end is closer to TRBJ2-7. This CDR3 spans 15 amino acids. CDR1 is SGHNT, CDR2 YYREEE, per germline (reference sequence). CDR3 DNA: TGTGCCAGCAGCCCCGGGGGGACTGGCTCCTACGAGCAGTACTTC. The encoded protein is CASSPGGTGSYEQYF.

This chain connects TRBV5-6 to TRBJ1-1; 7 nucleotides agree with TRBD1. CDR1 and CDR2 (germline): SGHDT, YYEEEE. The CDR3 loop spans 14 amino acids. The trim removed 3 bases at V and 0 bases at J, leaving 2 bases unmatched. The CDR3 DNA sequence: TGTGCCAGCAGCTGGGGACAGATGAACACTGAAGCTTTCTTT. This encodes CASSWGQMNTEAFF.

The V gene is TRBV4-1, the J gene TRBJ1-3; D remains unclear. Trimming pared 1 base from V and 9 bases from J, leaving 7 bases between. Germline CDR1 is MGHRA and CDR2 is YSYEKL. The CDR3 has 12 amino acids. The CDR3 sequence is CASSQARGTIYF. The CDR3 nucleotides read TGCGCCAGCAGCCAAGCTCGAGGCACCATATATTTT.

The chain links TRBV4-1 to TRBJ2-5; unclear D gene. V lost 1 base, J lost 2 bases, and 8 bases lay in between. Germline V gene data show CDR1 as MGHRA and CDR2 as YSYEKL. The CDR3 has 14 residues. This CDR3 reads CASSQGQRQETQYF. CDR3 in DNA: TGCGCCAGCAGCCAAGGACAAAGACAAGAGACCCAGTACTTC.

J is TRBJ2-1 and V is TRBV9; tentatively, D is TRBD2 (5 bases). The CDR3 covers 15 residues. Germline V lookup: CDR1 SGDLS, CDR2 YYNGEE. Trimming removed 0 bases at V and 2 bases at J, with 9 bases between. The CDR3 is CASSVGAAPYNEQFF. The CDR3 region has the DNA TGTGCCAGCAGCGTAGGAGCGGCTCCCTACAATGAGCAGTTCTTC.

Written as DNA, the CDR3 is TGTGCCAGTAGTATCAGGGGTGGTGACAATGAGCAGTTCTTC. It yields the protein CASSIRGGDNEQFF. This chain connects TRBV19 to TRBJ2-1, with D possibly being TRBD1 (6 bases). Per the germline V gene, CDR1 is LNHDA and CDR2 is SQIVND (reference sequence). V lost 3 bases and J 5 bases, leaving 11 bases between the germline ends. CDR3 length: 14 residues.

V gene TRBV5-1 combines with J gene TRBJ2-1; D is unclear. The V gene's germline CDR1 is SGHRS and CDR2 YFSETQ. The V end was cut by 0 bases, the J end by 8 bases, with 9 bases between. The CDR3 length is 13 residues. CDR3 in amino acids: CASSLARPDEQFF. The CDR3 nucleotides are TGCGCCAGCAGCTTGGCCCGTCCGGATGAGCAGTTCTTC.

CDR3 loop: CSVVKGYRGNTIYF. The DNA for the CDR3 is TGCAGCGTTGTTAAGGGATATAGGGGAAACACCATATATTTT. The chain recombines TRBV29-1 with TRBJ1-3; no clear D gene. The length of the CDR3 is 14 residues. The germline gives CDR1 SQVTM, CDR2 ANQGSEA. The V gene lost 4 bases and the J gene lost 4 bases, with 14 bases spanning the gap. Complete variable domain (other parts from reference TRBV29-1 and TRBJ1-3): SAVISQKPSRDICQRGTSLTIQCQVDSQVTMMFWYRQQPGQSLTLIATANQGSEATYESGFVIDKFPISRPNLTFSTLTVSNMSPEDSSIYLCSVVKGYRGNTIYFGEGSWLTVV.

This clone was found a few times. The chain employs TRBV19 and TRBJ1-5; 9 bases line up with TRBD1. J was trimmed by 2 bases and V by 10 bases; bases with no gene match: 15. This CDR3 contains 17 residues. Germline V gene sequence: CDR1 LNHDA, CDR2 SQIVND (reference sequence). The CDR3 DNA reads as TGTGCCACCACCCCGGGACAGGGCGGTCGAGGCAATCAGCCCCAGCATTTT. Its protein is CATTPGQGGRGNQPQHF. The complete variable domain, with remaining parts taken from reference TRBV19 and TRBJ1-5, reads DGGITQSPKYLFRKEGQNVTLSCEQNLNHDAMYWYRQDPGQGLRLIYYSQIVNDFQKGDIAEGYSVSREKKESFPLTVTSAQKNPTAFYLCATTPGQGGRGNQPQHFGDGTRLSIL.

The CDR3 protein is CASSKAQGLAEQYF. The DNA of the CDR3 is TGTGCCAGCAGCAAGGCGCAGGGTCTGGCCGAGCAGTACTTC. This chain joins TRBV13 and TRBJ2-7; weak D call: TRBD1 (5 bases). The CDR3 runs 14 residues. The V end was cut by 5 bases, the J end by 6 bases, with 17 bases between. Per germline, CDR1 PRHDT and CDR2 FYEKMQ (reference sequence).

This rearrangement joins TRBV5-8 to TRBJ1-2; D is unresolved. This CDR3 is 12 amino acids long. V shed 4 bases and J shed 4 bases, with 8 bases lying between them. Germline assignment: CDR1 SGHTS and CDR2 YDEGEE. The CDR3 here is CASSPHTYGYTF. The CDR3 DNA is TGTGCCAGCAGCCCGCACACCTATGGCTACACCTTC.

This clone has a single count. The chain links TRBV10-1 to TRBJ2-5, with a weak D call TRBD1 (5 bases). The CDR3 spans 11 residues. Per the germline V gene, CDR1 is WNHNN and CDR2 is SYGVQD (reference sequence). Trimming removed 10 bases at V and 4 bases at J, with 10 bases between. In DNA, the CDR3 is TGCGCCAACCCCGACAGAGAGACCCAGTACTTC. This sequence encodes CANPDRETQYF.

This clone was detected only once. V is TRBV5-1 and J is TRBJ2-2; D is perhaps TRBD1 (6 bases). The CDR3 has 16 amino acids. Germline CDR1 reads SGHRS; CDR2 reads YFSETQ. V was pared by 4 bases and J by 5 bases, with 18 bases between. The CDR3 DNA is TGCGCCAGCAGCACATCCGGGACATCCCTAACCGGGGAGCTGTTTTTT. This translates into CASSTSGTSLTGELFF.

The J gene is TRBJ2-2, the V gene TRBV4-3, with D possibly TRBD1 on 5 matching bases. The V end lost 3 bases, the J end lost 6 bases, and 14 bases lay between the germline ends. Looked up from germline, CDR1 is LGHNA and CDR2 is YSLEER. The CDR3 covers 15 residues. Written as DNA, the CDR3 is TGCGCCAGCAGCCACCAGGGAAAAGGGGCCGGGGAGCTGTTTTTT. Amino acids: CASSHQGKGAGELFF.

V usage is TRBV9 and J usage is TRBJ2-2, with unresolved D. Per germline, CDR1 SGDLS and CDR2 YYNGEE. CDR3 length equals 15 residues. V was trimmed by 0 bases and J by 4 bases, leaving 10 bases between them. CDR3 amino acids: CASSVAPDPTGELFF. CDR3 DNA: TGTGCCAGCAGCGTAGCGCCAGATCCCACCGGGGAGCTGTTTTTT.

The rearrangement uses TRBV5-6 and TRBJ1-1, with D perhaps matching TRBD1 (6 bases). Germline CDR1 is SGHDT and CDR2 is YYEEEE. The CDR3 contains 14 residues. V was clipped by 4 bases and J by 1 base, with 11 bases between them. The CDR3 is CASSQGSWNTEAFF. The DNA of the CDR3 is TGTGCCAGCAGCCAGGGGAGTTGGAACACTGAAGCTTTCTTT.

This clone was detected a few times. CDR3 nucleotide sequence: TGTGCCAGCTCACCAGGACAGGGTATGGAGACCCAGTACTTC. It is translated as CASSPGQGMETQYF. The rearrangement joins TRBV18 to TRBJ2-5, with 8 positions matching TRBD1. The J segment lost 5 bases and the V segment lost 2 bases, leaving 4 bases of the junction unmatched. Per germline, CDR1 KGHSH and CDR2 LQKENI. CDR3 length equals 14 residues.

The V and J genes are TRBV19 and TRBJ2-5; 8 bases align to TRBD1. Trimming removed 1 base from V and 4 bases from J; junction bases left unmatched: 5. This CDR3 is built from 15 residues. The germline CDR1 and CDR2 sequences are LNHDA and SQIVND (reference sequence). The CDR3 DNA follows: TGTGCCAGTAGTATAGGCAGGACAGGGAGAGAGACCCAGTACTTC. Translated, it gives CASSIGRTGRETQYF.

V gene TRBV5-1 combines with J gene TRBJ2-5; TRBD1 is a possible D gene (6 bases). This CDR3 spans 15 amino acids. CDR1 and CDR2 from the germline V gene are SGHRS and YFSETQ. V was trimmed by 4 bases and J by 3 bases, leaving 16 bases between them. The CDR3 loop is CASSPPFRGKETQYF. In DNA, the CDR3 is TGCGCCAGCAGCCCCCCCTTTAGGGGGAAAGAGACCCAGTACTTC.

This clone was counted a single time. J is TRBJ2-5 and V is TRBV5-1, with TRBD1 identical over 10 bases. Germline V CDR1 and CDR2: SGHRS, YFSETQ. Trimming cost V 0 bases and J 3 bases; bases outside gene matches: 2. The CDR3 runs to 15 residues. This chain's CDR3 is CASSLAGTGEETQYF. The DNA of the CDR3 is TGCGCCAGCAGCTTGGCCGGGACAGGGGAAGAGACCCAGTACTTC. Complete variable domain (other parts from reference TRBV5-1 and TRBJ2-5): KAGVTQTPRYLIKTRGQQVTLSCSPISGHRSVSWYQQTPGQGLQFLFEYFSETQRNKGNFPGRFSGRQFSNSRSEMNVSTLELGDSALYLCASSLAGTGEETQYFGPGTRLLVL.

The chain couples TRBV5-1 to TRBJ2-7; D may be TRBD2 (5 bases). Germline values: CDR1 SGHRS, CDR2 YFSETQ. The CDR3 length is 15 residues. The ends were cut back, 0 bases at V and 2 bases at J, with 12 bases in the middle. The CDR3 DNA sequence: TGCGCCAGCAGCTTGGATCCAGCGGTGGCCTACGAGCAGTACTTC. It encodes CASSLDPAVAYEQYF. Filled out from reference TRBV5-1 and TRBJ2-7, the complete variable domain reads KAGVTQTPRYLIKTRGQQVTLSCSPISGHRSVSWYQQTPGQGLQFLFEYFSETQRNKGNFPGRFSGRQFSNSRSEMNVSTLELGDSALYLCASSLDPAVAYEQYFGPGTRLTVT.